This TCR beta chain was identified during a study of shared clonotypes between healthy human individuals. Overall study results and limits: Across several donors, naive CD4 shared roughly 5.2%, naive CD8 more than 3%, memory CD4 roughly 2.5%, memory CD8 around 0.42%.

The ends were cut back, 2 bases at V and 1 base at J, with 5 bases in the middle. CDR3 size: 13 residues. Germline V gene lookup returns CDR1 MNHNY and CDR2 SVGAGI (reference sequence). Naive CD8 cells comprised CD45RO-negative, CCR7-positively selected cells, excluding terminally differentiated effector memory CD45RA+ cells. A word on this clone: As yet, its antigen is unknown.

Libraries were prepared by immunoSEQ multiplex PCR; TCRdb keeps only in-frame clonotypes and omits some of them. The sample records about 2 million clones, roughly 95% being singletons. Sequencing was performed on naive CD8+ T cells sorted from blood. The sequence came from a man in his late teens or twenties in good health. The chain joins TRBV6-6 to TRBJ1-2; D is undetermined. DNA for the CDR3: TGTGCCAGCAGTTACCCCGATAACTATGGCTACACCTTC. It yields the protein CASSYPDNYGYTF.